What follows is one T cell receptor beta chain and its context. The CDR3 contains 16 residues. V shed 5 bases and J shed 1 base, with 17 bases lying between them. Germline CDR1 SGHAT, CDR2 FQDESV (reference sequence). This specimen comes from a study of blood T cell repertoires in COVID-19. Turning to the study itself: Sites across the United States, Italy and Spain contributed samples from acute and convalescent COVID-19. Sample material is recorded as cDNA or gDNA derived from T cells, B-cell-depleted T cells, or PBMCs.

Authors' analysis steps: Quantification of nucleated cells was approximated via reference gene primer amplification. Generated by immunoSEQ multiplex PCR, the TCRdb table keeps only in-frame clones and is missing some. The DNA gave D and trimming, while V, J and clone size come from that table. Of about 91,000 clones in the sample, roughly four fifths were seen once. The chain carries TRBV11-1 and TRBJ2-5; tentatively, D is TRBD2 (5 bases). The material sequenced was peripheral blood. The clonotype was recovered from a man aged 45-60 years with active or convalescent COVID-19. CDR3 loop: CASSLGRVQSQETQYF. Here the CDR3 DNA reads TGTGCCAGCAGCCTAGGGCGGGTACAGAGCCAAGAGACCCAGTACTTC.